The T cell receptor (beta chain) under discussion was sequenced for a study of read filtering for tumor transcriptome and immune sequencing. As for the study in general: R-ISS stage counts were under 10 for I, about 15 for II, about seven for III. General study points: The sorted CD138-negative fraction was a mixed bone marrow immune population, not purified T cells. IR-seq and RNA-seq agreed better without single-read clonotypes.

As concerns this clonotype: Antigen: not known.

This library used roughly 430 ng RNA and molecular barcoded adaptors spanning alpha/delta and beta/gamma chains. TCRdb used MiXCR to reprocess the reads, holding one entry per CDR3 protein. The sample has more than 30,000 distinct CDR3 sequences, 11% to 15% seen once. The CDR3 is made up of 13 amino acids. Between the trimmed V and J ends, which lost 7 bases and 1 base, there was a span of 6 bases. Germline CDR1 is KGHDR and CDR2 is SFDVKD. At the time of active disease, bone marrow was collected from every patient. The sequence was collected from a donor at least 40 years old with multiple myeloma. V usage is TRBV24-1 and J usage is TRBJ2-2, with D uncertain. Sample: a population of CD138-negative cells sorted from bone marrow. The CDR3 region is CATSGRNTGELFF. CDR3 nucleotide sequence: TGTGCCACCAGCGGACGGAACACCGGGGAGCTGTTTTTT.